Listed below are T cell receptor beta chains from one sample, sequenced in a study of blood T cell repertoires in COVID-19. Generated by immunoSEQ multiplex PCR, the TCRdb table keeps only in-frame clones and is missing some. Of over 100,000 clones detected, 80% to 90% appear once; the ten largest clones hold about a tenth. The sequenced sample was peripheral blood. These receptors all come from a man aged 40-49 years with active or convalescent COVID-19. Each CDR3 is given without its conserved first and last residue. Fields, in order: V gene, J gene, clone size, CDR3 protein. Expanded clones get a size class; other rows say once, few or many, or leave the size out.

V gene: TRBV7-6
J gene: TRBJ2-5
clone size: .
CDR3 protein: ASSLSPSGRIQETQY

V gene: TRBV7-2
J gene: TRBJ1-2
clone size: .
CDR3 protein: ASSPYRGQGVYGYT

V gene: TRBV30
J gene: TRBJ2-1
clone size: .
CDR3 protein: AWSGRGGFYNEQF

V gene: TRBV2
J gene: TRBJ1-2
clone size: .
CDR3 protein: ASVGGRENYGYT

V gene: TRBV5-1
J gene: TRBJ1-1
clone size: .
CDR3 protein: ASSGWTGEAF

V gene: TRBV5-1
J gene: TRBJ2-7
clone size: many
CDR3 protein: ASSLGQGAYEQY

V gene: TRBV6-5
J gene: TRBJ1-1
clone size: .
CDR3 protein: ASRRGGNTEAF

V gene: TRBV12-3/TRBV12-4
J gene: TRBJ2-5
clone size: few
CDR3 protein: ASSFVGRETQY

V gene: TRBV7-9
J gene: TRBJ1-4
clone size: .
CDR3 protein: ASSFRSTADNEKLF

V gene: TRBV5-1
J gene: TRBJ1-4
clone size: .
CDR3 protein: ASSLAGQGAGEKLF

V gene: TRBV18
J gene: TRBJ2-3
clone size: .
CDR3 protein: ASSPGQGADTQY

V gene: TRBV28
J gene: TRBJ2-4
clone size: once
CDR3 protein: ASSLYQQGAKNIQY

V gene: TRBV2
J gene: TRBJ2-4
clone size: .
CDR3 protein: ASRLTGIKNIQY

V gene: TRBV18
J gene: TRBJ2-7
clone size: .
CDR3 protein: ASSAGQGALYEQY

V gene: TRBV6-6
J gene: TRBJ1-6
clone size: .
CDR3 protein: ASRRQGNNSPLH

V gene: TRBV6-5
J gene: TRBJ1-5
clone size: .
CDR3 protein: ASRRGNQPQH

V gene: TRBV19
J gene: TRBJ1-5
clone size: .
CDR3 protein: ASSIEQANQPQH

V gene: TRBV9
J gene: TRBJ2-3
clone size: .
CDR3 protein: ASSAYLPGTSDPTDTQY

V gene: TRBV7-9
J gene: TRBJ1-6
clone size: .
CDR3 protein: ASSFQGSYNSPLH

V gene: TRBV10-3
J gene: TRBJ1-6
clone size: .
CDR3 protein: AISEVESSYNSPLH

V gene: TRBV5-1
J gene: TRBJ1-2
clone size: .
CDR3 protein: ASSAGIAEGYGYT

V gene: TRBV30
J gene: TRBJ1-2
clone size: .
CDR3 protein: AWSVSVELGYT

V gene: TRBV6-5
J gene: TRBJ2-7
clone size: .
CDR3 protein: ASSAGGSSYEQY

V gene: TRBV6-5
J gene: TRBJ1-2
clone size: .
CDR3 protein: ASSSRTDANYGYT

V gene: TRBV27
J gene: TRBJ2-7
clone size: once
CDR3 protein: ASSLSSKGDRGEQY

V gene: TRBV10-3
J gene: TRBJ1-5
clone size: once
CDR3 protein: AISESGGKGNQPQH

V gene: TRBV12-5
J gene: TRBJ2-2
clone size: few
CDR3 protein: ASGLARTSGGDTGELF

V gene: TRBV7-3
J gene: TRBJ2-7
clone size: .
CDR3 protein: ASSLTGGQGLYEQY

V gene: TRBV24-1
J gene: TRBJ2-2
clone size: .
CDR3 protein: ATSAPTDTGELF

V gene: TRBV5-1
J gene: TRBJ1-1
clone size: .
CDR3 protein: ASSRGSGEAF

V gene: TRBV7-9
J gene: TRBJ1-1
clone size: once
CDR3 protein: ASSLGRDRASAF

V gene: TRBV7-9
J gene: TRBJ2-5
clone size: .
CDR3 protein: ASSLGLRDQETQY

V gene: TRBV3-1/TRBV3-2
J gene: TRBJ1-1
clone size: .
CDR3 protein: ASRGGNTEAF

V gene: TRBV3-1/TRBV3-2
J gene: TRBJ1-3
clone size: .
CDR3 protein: ASSHEGTLETIY

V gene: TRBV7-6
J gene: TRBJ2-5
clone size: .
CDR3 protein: ASSLWRGAQETQY

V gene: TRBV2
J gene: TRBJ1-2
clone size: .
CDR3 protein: ASSGVTRAYGYT

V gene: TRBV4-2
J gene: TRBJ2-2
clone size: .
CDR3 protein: ASSQGGGEYNTGELF

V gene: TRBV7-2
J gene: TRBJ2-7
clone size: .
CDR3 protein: ASSQGVVGEQY

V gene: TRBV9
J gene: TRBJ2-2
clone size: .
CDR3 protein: ASSGQRGRTGELF

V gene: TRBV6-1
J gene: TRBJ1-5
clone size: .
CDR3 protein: ASSERSAGNQPQH